The source of this TCR beta chain is a study of beta chain features in type 1 diabetes. Broader study findings: Compared with healthy donors, patients appeared to share more similar naive, central memory and regulatory TCRB repertoires. All four CD4+ subsets from Type 1 diabetes patients carried moderately but significantly shorter TCRB CDR3s.

As concerns this clone: The antigen is not known.

Trimming removed 0 bases at V and 4 bases at J, with 9 bases between. CDR3 length: 15 amino acids. CDR1 and CDR2 from the germline V gene are SGHTA and FQGNSA. cDNA synthesis used the whole RNA isolate, giving expressed TCRB sequences. The data were produced by immunoSEQ multiplex PCR, yet TCRdb's version contains in-frame clones alone and is incomplete. The sample carries over 100,000 clones, about 16% recorded once. The receptor's source is a man aged 25 to 40 with type 1 diabetes. Sequenced input: central memory CD4+ T cells from blood. This rearrangement joins TRBV7-2 to TRBJ2-2; D remains unclear. The CDR3 region is CASSLARASTGELFF. The CDR3, as DNA: TGTGCCAGCAGCTTAGCTCGGGCGAGCACCGGGGAGCTGTTTTTT.